What follows are 19 T cell receptor beta chains derived from one specimen sequenced in a study of blood T cell repertoires in COVID-19. Measured with immunoSEQ multiplex PCR; TCRdb has only the in-frame clones, and not every one. Of 45,000 to 65,000 clones listed, around 90% were seen once; the top ten hold around 10%. Source material: peripheral blood. The receptor set was obtained from a human donor with acute or convalescent COVID-19. The donor label of this sample is uncertain.

The sample holds one count of this clone. V usage is TRBV6-5 and J usage is TRBJ1-1, with D possibly being TRBD1 (6 bases). Trimming took 6 bases from V and 5 from J, leaving 16 bases between them. Germline assignment: CDR1 MNHEY and CDR2 SVGAGI. This CDR3 contains 14 residues. The CDR3 DNA reads as TGTGCCAGCAGGGTCACCAGGGGTGGAACTGAAGCTTTCTTT. It specifies CASRVTRGGTEAFF.

V gene TRBV29-1 combines with J gene TRBJ1-5; 12 nucleotides match TRBD1. The CDR3 is 13 amino acids. Germline loops: CDR1 SQVTM, CDR2 ANQGSEA. V shed 6 bases, J shed 6 bases, and the junction held 3 bases outside the gene matches. CDR3 in amino acids: CSVGTGGSQPQHF. The CDR3 nucleotides are TGCAGCGTGGGGACAGGGGGCTCTCAGCCCCAGCATTTT.

The V and J genes are TRBV6-6 and TRBJ2-1, with 9 positions matching TRBD1. V gave up 8 bases and J gave up 6 bases; unmatched junction bases: 11. Per the germline V gene, CDR1 is MNHNY and CDR2 is SVGAGI (reference sequence). The CDR3 is 15 residues long. CDR3 residues: CASGTGQGTVNEQFF. The CDR3 coding sequence is TGTGCCAGCGGGACCGGACAGGGGACCGTCAATGAGCAGTTCTTC.

The chain recombines TRBV10-3 with TRBJ2-7; 10 bases fit TRBD1. This CDR3 spans 12 amino acids. Germline values: CDR1 ENHRY, CDR2 SYGVKD. V gave up 10 bases and J gave up 7 bases; unmatched junction bases: 7. The CDR3 loop is CATGQGLREQYV. The CDR3 nucleotides are TGTGCCACGGGACAGGGGCTGCGAGAGCAGTACGTC.

This clone was observed a few times. Other DNA sequences of this sample code for an identical CDR3. V usage is TRBV5-1 and J usage is TRBJ2-7; 7 bases align to TRBD1. J was trimmed by 4 bases and V by 0 bases; bases with no gene match: 1. Germline V gene lookup returns CDR1 SGHRS and CDR2 YFSETQ. The CDR3 is 13 amino acids. The CDR3 bases are TGCGCCAGCAGCTTGGACAGGGGTTACGAGCAGTACGTC. Translating gives CASSLDRGYEQYV.

The chain carries TRBV11-2 and TRBJ1-1, with a tentative D call TRBD1 (6 bases). Trimming removed 5 bases from V and 3 bases from J, with 22 bases in between. The CDR3 is 17 residues long. CDR1 and CDR2 from the germline V gene are SGHAT and FQNNGV. The CDR3: CASSPALGQLRHTEAFF. The CDR3 DNA follows: TGTGCCAGCAGCCCAGCCCTCGGACAGTTGCGGCACACTGAAGCTTTCTTT.

V usage is TRBV5-1 and J usage is TRBJ2-2; 11 nucleotides line up with TRBD1. The CDR3 extends over 15 amino acids. V was clipped by 6 bases and J by 6 bases; unmatched bases: 7. The V gene's germline CDR1 is SGHRS and CDR2 YFSETQ. The DNA of the CDR3 is TGCGCCAGCAACCTGGACAGGGGGCTCGCCGGGGAGCTGTTTTTT. Amino acids: CASNLDRGLAGELFF.

The chain employs TRBV3-1 (or the pseudogene TRBV3-2) and TRBJ2-2; D possibly corresponds to TRBD1 (5 bases). V was cut by 1 base and J by 2 bases, with 11 bases left in between. CDR3 length equals 16 residues. CDR1 is LGHDT and CDR2 is YNNKEL in the germline V gene (reference sequence). The CDR3 reads CASSQVRTLNTGELFF. The CDR3 region has the DNA TGTGCCAGCAGCCAAGTCAGGACATTAAACACCGGGGAGCTGTTTTTT.

This clone was counted a single time. The CDR3 here is CARSFQGYYGYTF. In nucleotides, the CDR3 is TGTGCCAGAAGCTTTCAGGGGTACTATGGCTACACCTTC. J is TRBJ1-2 and V is TRBV5-3; perhaps TRBD1 as D (6 bases). TRBV5-3 is flagged as an ORF with uncertain function. The CDR3 spans 13 residues. The V end lost 2 bases, the J end lost 3 bases, and 8 bases lay between the germline ends.

Written as DNA, the CDR3 is TGTGCCAGCAGCTTAGAAGCGGGAGGGCAACCAGGCTACGAGCAGTACTTC. Protein sequence: CASSLEAGGQPGYEQYF. This chain links TRBV7-8 with TRBJ2-7, with TRBD2 matching over 10 bases. V lost 1 base to trimming and J lost 3 bases; unmatched junction nucleotides: 9. The CDR3 is 17 residues long. From germline, CDR1 is SGHVS and CDR2 FQNEAQ.

CDR3 bases: TGCGCCAGCAGCTTGATTAGCGGGGGGCCCAACAATGAGCAGTTCTTC. It codes for CASSLISGGPNNEQFF. The V gene is TRBV5-1, the J gene TRBJ2-1; TRBD2 matches 10 bases. This CDR3 spans 16 amino acids. Per the germline V gene, CDR1 is SGHRS and CDR2 is YFSETQ. After removal of 1 base from V and 5 bases from J, the junction contained 6 bases not matched to a gene.

The rearrangement uses TRBV28 and TRBJ1-1, with a tentative D call TRBD1 (5 bases). The CDR3 loop spans 15 amino acids. CDR1 and CDR2 (germline): MDHEN, SYDVKM. V was clipped by 1 base and J by 0 bases, with 9 bases between them. DNA for the CDR3: TGTGCCAGCAGTTTATCTCAGGGAATGAACACTGAAGCTTTCTTT. As protein: CASSLSQGMNTEAFF.

The chain uses TRBV7-3 and TRBJ1-1, with 9 positions matching TRBD1. J was trimmed by 0 bases and V by 6 bases; bases with no gene match: 2. The CDR3 runs to 14 residues. Germline V lookup: CDR1 SGHTA, CDR2 FQGTGA. The CDR3 spells CASRQGAMNTEAFF. The CDR3 DNA follows: TGTGCCAGCAGACAGGGGGCTATGAACACTGAAGCTTTCTTT.

CDR3 DNA: TGTGCCAGCAGGTCGGACAGGGTCCCCTTTGGCTACACCTTC. Residues: CASRSDRVPFGYTF. The J gene is TRBJ1-2, the V gene TRBV6-5, with 8 nucleotides matching TRBD1. CDR3 length: 14 amino acids. J was trimmed by 7 bases and V by 6 bases; bases with no gene match: 10. The V gene's germline CDR1 is MNHEY and CDR2 SVGAGI.

The rearrangement uses TRBV12-3 or TRBV12-4 and TRBJ2-7, with D maybe TRBD2 (5 bases). V was pared by 5 bases and J by 6 bases, with 14 bases between. This CDR3 spans 13 amino acids. CDR3 amino acids: CASSPPERGEQYV. In nucleotides, the CDR3 is TGTGCCAGCAGTCCCCCCGAACGGGGCGAGCAGTACGTC.

The chain joins TRBV7-9 to TRBJ1-5; the match to TRBD1 covers 8 bases. This CDR3 has 13 residues. With 5 bases clipped from V and 7 bases from J, the junction kept 4 bases outside the gene matches. The germline V gene encodes CDR1 SEHNR and CDR2 FQNEAQ (reference sequence). In DNA, the CDR3 is TGTGCCAGCAGCCACGACAGGGGACAGCCCCAGCATTTT. The encoded protein is CASSHDRGQPQHF.

This clone was recorded once. This sequence joins TRBV7-2 and TRBJ2-5, with 8 nucleotides matching TRBD2. The length of the CDR3 is 16 residues. V lost 1 base and J lost 5; bases outside the gene matches: 9. Looked up from germline, CDR1 is SGHTA and CDR2 is FQGNSA. The CDR3: CASSLEPSGSSETQYF. DNA of the CDR3: TGTGCCAGCAGCTTAGAACCCAGCGGGAGCTCGGAGACCCAGTACTTC.

V usage is TRBV2 and J usage is TRBJ2-4, with a tentative D call TRBD1 (6 bases). V shed 6 bases and J shed 1 base, with 10 bases lying between them. Germline V gene sequence: CDR1 SNHLY, CDR2 FYNNEI. This CDR3 is 14 amino acids long. The CDR3 loop reads CASRLDRAKNIQYF. In DNA form, the CDR3 reads TGTGCCAGCAGACTAGACAGGGCCAAAAACATTCAGTACTTC.

V and J are TRBV3-1 (or the pseudogene TRBV3-2) and TRBJ1-2, with 8 bases aligning to TRBD1. The CDR3 extends over 14 amino acids. The trim removed 4 bases at V and 2 bases at J, leaving 3 bases unmatched. Germline CDR1 reads LGHDT; CDR2 reads YNNKEL (reference sequence). CDR3 sequence reads: CASSRQGINYGYTF. CDR3 nucleotides: TGTGCCAGCAGCCGACAGGGGATAAACTATGGCTACACCTTC.